These 5 T cell receptor beta chains share one sample of origin, sequenced in a study of blood T cells in healthy people across ages. Using a J-beta primer mix together with a sample-barcoded 5' primer, a second PCR was run for about 6 to 12 cycles. Each CDR3 protein gets one entry after TCRdb re-called the 5' RACE reads with MiXCR. There are about 1,400,000 distinct CDR3 sequences in the sample; around 59% occur only once, and 6.7% lies in the top ten. The sequenced material came from blood. The receptors stem from a man aged 18 to 29 in good health.

This clonotype is a singleton in its sample. The chain uses TRBV21-1 and TRBJ1-1; no DNA check was done on the table's D call, TRBD1. TRBV21-1 is annotated as a pseudogene. CDR3 length: 16 amino acids. DNA for the CDR3: TGTGCCAGCAGCCCTGGCCCGCGACAGGGGAGAACTGAAGCTTTCTTT. It yields the protein CASSPGPRQGRTEAFF.

The V gene is TRBV24-1, the J gene TRBJ1-2; D possibly corresponds to TRBD1 (5 bases). Deletions cut 3 bases from V and 8 bases from J, with 12 bases between. The CDR3 is made up of 13 amino acids. Germline assignment: CDR1 KGHDR and CDR2 SFDVKD. Written as DNA, the CDR3 is TGTGCCACCAGTGATGTCGGGGCTCGGGGCTACACCTTC. It codes for CATSDVGARGYTF.

J is TRBJ2-7 and V is TRBV3-1; a possible D gene is TRBD1 (6 bases). The germline V gene has CDR1 LGHDT and CDR2 YNNKEL (reference sequence). CDR3 length: 17 residues. V was pared by 4 bases and J by 2 bases, with 21 bases between. CDR3: CASSLISDRYRAYEQYF. Written as DNA, the CDR3 is TGTGCCAGCAGCCTAATTTCTGACAGGTATAGGGCCTACGAGCAGTACTTC.

The CDR3 DNA follows: TGCGCCAGCAGCCCAGACCCCCCTAGCGGGACCTACAATGAGCAGTTCTTC. Translation gives CASSPDPPSGTYNEQFF. J is TRBJ2-1 and V is TRBV4-3, with 9 bases that match TRBD2. The junction had 9 bases not matched to a gene; V was cut back by 4 bases and J by 2 bases. Germline CDR1 reads LGHNA; CDR2 reads YSLEER. The CDR3 contains 17 residues.

This chain links TRBV9 with TRBJ2-1; maybe TRBD2 (6 bases). In germline, CDR1 is SGDLS, CDR2 YYNGEE. The CDR3 sequence is 15 residues long. V lost 4 bases, J lost 5 bases, and 16 bases lay in between. Written as DNA, the CDR3 is TGTGCCAGCAGCTTTTCGGGACTCCCCAACAATGAGCAGTTCTTC. Amino acids: CASSFSGLPNNEQFF.